Below are 22 T cell receptor beta chains sequenced from a single sample in a study of Graves' ophthalmopathy and Graves' hyperthyroidism. The TCR beta CDR3 regions underwent amplification from RNA transcripts. HTBI primers were employed in first-round RT-PCR, then a second-round multiplex PCR followed. Using its own MiXCR run on the multiplex PCR reads, TCRdb lists one record per CDR3 protein. The sample gives some 390,000 distinct CDR3 sequences, 15% to 20% of which show up once; 1.6% is in the top ten. The sample consisted of peripheral blood. Every receptor here comes from a woman younger than 35 with Graves' ophthalmopathy.

This clonotype has a count of ten or more. The chain recombines TRBV6-2 or TRBV6-3 with TRBJ2-7; 7 bases are a match to TRBD1. This CDR3 comprises 16 residues. Trimming removed 0 bases from V and 4 bases from J; junction bases left unmatched: 9. Germline V gene data show CDR1 as MNHEY and CDR2 as SVGEGT. CDR3 amino acids: CASSYSRRDSIYEQYF. CDR3 sequence (DNA): TGTGCCAGCAGTTACTCGAGACGGGACAGCATTTACGAGCAGTACTTC.

V usage is TRBV6-2 or TRBV6-3 and J usage is TRBJ2-2, with TRBD2 matching over 8 bases. The CDR3 has 16 residues. V lost 0 bases, J lost 1 base, and 1 base stayed unmatched. The germline gives CDR1 MNHEY, CDR2 SVGEGT. In nucleotides, the CDR3 is TGTGCCAGCAGTTACTCGGCGGGAGGGAACACCGGGGAGCTGTTTTTT. This codes for CASSYSAGGNTGELFF.

This clonotype appeared many times. The chain's CDR3 is CGGQLMETQYF. The CDR3 nucleotides read TGCGGAGGACAGCTTATGGAGACCCAGTACTTC. This sequence joins TRBV20-1 and TRBJ2-5; D is perhaps TRBD1 (6 bases). CDR1 and CDR2 (germline): DFQATT, SNEGSKA (reference sequence). The CDR3 has 11 residues.

This clonotype came up many times. DNA for the CDR3: TGTGCCAGCAGCTTAAGGGGGACTAGCGGGAGCTACGAGCAGTACTTC. It specifies CASSLRGTSGSYEQYF. This chain connects TRBV11-2 to TRBJ2-7, with 14 bases matching TRBD2. The CDR3 totals 16 residues. Germline V lookup: CDR1 SGHAT, CDR2 FQNNGV. V was pared by 2 bases and J by 3 bases, with 3 bases of the junction left unmatched. Combining the CDR3 with reference TRBV11-2 and TRBJ2-7 gives the whole variable domain EAGVAQSPRYKIIEKRQSVAFWCNPISGHATLYWYQQILGQGPKLLIQFQNNGVVDDSQLPKDRFSAERLKGVDSTLKIQPAKLEDSAVYLCASSLRGTSGSYEQYFGPGTRLTVT.

This clonotype was seen a few times. The CDR3 DNA is TGTGCCAGCAGTGATGCACTAGCGGGGGAAGAGACCCAGTACTTC. It encodes CASSDALAGEETQYF. The V call is TRBV6-1, the J call TRBJ2-5; 11 bases map to TRBD2. CDR1 and CDR2 (germline): MNHNS, SASEGT. This CDR3 is 15 amino acids long. V trimming: 3 bases; J trimming: 3 bases; junction bases outside the gene matches: 3.

Many counts were recorded for this clonotype. The chain carries TRBV6-1 and TRBJ1-5; no reliable D call. The CDR3 has 13 amino acids. Trimming cost V 2 bases and J 4 bases, with 6 bases left between them. CDR1 and CDR2 from the germline V gene are MNHNS and SASEGT. CDR3 DNA: TGTGCCAGCAGTGAATATCTTAATCAGCCCCAGCATTTT. Translated, it gives CASSEYLNQPQHF.

The chain is built from TRBV12-3 or TRBV12-4 and TRBJ1-5; perhaps TRBD1 as D (5 bases). Trimming pared 3 bases from V and 5 bases from J, leaving 11 bases between. The CDR3 loop spans 14 amino acids. The DNA of the CDR3 is TGTGCCAGCAGTTTTGGGGGAGGGGATCAGCCCCAGCATTTT. It translates to CASSFGGGDQPQHF.

This clonotype was seen at least ten times. The V call is TRBV20-1, the J call TRBJ1-1, with D hard to call. Germline loops: CDR1 DFQATT, CDR2 SNEGSKA (reference sequence). The CDR3 extends over 14 amino acids. V lost 3 bases and J lost 3, with 14 bases in between. CDR3 nucleotides: TGCAGTGCTAGGGGTTGGAGGGTGGACACTGAAGCTTTCTTT. Its translation is CSARGWRVDTEAFF.

This clonotype was recorded at least ten times. The chain couples TRBV11-2 to TRBJ1-5, with 8 bases matching TRBD1. V lost 1 base and J lost 11; bases outside the gene matches: 10. Germline V gene sequence: CDR1 SGHAT, CDR2 FQNNGV. The CDR3 is made up of 15 amino acids. Written as DNA, the CDR3 is TGTGCCAGCAGCTTAGTAACAGGGGGGAAAGAAGCCCAGCATTTT. Translating gives CASSLVTGGKEAQHF. Variable domain in full (rest from reference TRBV11-2 and TRBJ1-5): EAGVAQSPRYKIIEKRQSVAFWCNPISGHATLYWYQQILGQGPKLLIQFQNNGVVDDSQLPKDRFSAERLKGVDSTLKIQPAKLEDSAVYLCASSLVTGGKEAQHFGDGTRLSIL.

This clonotype was seen many times. V and J are TRBV6-1 and TRBJ2-7; D perhaps matches TRBD2 (6 bases). The CDR3 runs to 13 residues. CDR1 MNHNS and CDR2 SASEGT come from the germline V gene. Deletions cut 10 bases from V and 2 bases from J, with 15 bases between. The CDR3 spells CATSQEGAYEQYF. The DNA of the CDR3 is TGTGCCACGTCGCAGGAGGGAGCCTACGAGCAGTACTTC.

The V call is TRBV5-5, the J call TRBJ2-5; 7 bases line up with TRBD1. The CDR3 has 15 amino acids. In germline, CDR1 is SGHKS, CDR2 YYEKEE (reference sequence). The V gene end was trimmed by 0 bases and the J gene end by 4 bases; junction bases not matched to a gene: 6. The CDR3 sequence is CASSLGSSGGETQYF. CDR3 sequence (DNA): TGTGCCAGCAGCTTGGGGTCCTCAGGGGGAGAGACCCAGTACTTC.

This clonotype has at least ten counts. The chain has TRBV28 and TRBJ1-5; 8 nucleotides agree with TRBD1. This CDR3 has 17 amino acids. Germline values: CDR1 MDHEN, CDR2 SYDVKM. The junction had 9 bases not matched to a gene; V was cut back by 5 bases and J by 0 bases. The CDR3 is CASSPPGQVISNQPQHF. The CDR3 DNA sequence: TGTGCCAGCAGTCCACCGGGACAGGTCATTAGCAATCAGCCCCAGCATTTT.

At least ten counts were recorded for this clonotype. This rearrangement joins TRBV5-6 to TRBJ2-7; 10 bases map to TRBD1. Looked up from germline, CDR1 is SGHDT and CDR2 is YYEEEE. J gave up 6 bases and V 0 bases, and 3 bases lay outside the gene matches. This CDR3 has 14 amino acids. This chain's CDR3 is CASSLDGTGVEQYF. CDR3 in DNA: TGTGCCAGCAGCTTGGATGGGACAGGGGTCGAGCAGTACTTC. Full variable domain (outside the CDR3, taken from reference TRBV5-6 and TRBJ2-7): DAGVTQSPTHLIKTRGQQVTLRCSPKSGHDTVSWYQQALGQGPQFIFQYYEEEERQRGNFPDRFSGHQFPNYSSELNVNALLLGDSALYLCASSLDGTGVEQYFGPGTRLTVT.

In this sample, this clonotype turned up a few times. The V gene is TRBV30, the J gene TRBJ2-5; 10 bases are shared with TRBD1. CDR1 is GTSNPN, CDR2 SVGIG, per germline (reference sequence). Germline trimming cut 5 bases from V and 5 bases from J; bases unmatched to any gene: 5. The CDR3 totals 13 residues. The CDR3 here is CAWDRGLRETQYF. The DNA of the CDR3 is TGTGCCTGGGACAGGGGGCTCAGGGAGACCCAGTACTTC. Full variable domain (missing parts from reference TRBV30 and TRBJ2-5): SQTIHQWPATLVQPVGSPLSLECTVEGTSNPNLYWYRQAAGRGLQLLFYSVGIGQISSEVPQNLSASRPQDRQFILSSKKLLLSDSGFYLCAWDRGLRETQYFGPGTRLLVL.

This chain connects TRBV6-1 to TRBJ2-7, with D maybe TRBD2 (7 bases). CDR1 and CDR2 from the germline V gene are MNHNS and SASEGT. The germline V and J ends were trimmed by 2 bases and 2 bases, with 13 bases remaining between them. CDR3 length equals 15 residues. CDR3: CASSEQAGAPYEQYF. CDR3 DNA: TGTGCCAGCAGTGAACAGGCGGGGGCTCCCTACGAGCAGTACTTC.

This clonotype occurred many times. This sequence joins TRBV30 and TRBJ2-7; D uncertain. V lost 5 bases, J lost 6 bases, and 11 bases lay in between. The CDR3 contains 11 residues. Germline CDR1 and CDR2: GTSNPN and SVGIG (reference sequence). CDR3 coding DNA: TGTGCCTGGTCCCTCGGACCCGAGCAGTACTTC. It encodes CAWSLGPEQYF.

This clonotype appeared many times. The chain carries TRBV27 and TRBJ2-7; TRBD2 matches at 7 bases. The CDR3 is 15 residues long. V lost 3 bases and J lost 2; bases outside the gene matches: 7. The V gene's germline CDR1 is MNHEY and CDR2 SMNVEV (reference sequence). The CDR3 is CASSLELAPAYEQYF. The CDR3 DNA reads as TGTGCCAGCAGTTTGGAACTAGCGCCAGCCTACGAGCAGTACTTC.

This clonotype was seen ten or more times. The J gene is TRBJ2-4, the V gene TRBV30; no firm D call. The V gene's germline CDR1 is GTSNPN and CDR2 SVGIG (reference sequence). Between the trimmed V and J ends, which lost 0 bases and 0 bases, there was a span of 18 bases. This CDR3 comprises 18 residues. The CDR3 nucleotides are TGTGCCTGGAGTGTAGACTTTTCCACAAGCCTAGCCAAAAACATTCAGTACTTC. It encodes CAWSVDFSTSLAKNIQYF.

This clonotype was detected ten times or more. The rearrangement joins TRBV12-3 or TRBV12-4 to TRBJ1-1; possible D gene TRBD1, 6 bases. Trimming stripped 8 bases from V and 2 bases from J, with 18 bases between. This CDR3 contains 15 residues. CDR3 amino acids: CASGPPGQLNTEAFF. CDR3 in DNA: TGTGCCAGCGGCCCACCGGGACAACTAAACACTGAAGCTTTCTTT.

Comment on this clonotype: A much larger clone differs by one base, so this may be a read error. The chain couples TRBV12-3 or TRBV12-4 to TRBJ1-5, with a possible D match to TRBD1 (5 bases). The CDR3 is made up of 14 amino acids. Trimming took off 6 bases at V and 8 bases at J, with 17 bases between the two ends. The CDR3 DNA is TGTGCCAGCAGCCTCGTCTCAGGGTCCGAGCCCCAGCATTTT. Its protein is CASSLVSGSEPQHF.

This clonotype came up many times. The V gene is TRBV12-3 or TRBV12-4, the J gene TRBJ2-7; D may be TRBD2 (6 bases). The CDR3 is 13 amino acids. V lost 3 bases and J 3 bases, leaving 9 bases between the germline ends. CDR3: CASSFPGVYEQYF. CDR3 bases: TGTGCCAGCAGTTTCCCGGGAGTCTACGAGCAGTACTTC.

This clonotype occurred many times. The chain has TRBV5-1 and TRBJ2-2, with D perhaps TRBD2 (6 bases). CDR1 and CDR2 (germline): SGHRS, YFSETQ. V lost 4 bases, J lost 4 bases, and 17 bases lay in between. CDR3 length: 16 residues. The CDR3 protein is CASSAVGDLSTGELFF. The CDR3 DNA follows: TGCGCCAGCAGCGCAGTTGGGGACTTGAGCACCGGGGAGCTGTTTTTT.